Sequencing of this T cell receptor beta chain was carried out in a study of blood T cells in healthy people across ages. Study-level points and caveats: Age advanced and TCR beta diversity per million T cells fell, roughly linearly. Donors of long life had a larger count of naive CD4+ cells and greater diversity than aged donors.

About this clonotype: Its antigen remains unidentified.

V was clipped by 4 bases and J by 3 bases, with 10 bases between them. The CDR3 consists of 15 residues. Germline assignment: CDR1 SGHDN and CDR2 FVKESK. Healthy Caucasian individuals from Russia aged about 6 to 100 were enrolled as donors. The amount of total RNA extracted per sample was at least 5 micrograms. A second PCR of 7 to 11 cycles used a sample-barcoded 5' primer and a J-beta primer mix. From the 5' RACE reads, TCRdb called clonotypes with MiXCR, one entry per CDR3 protein. The sample comprises 710,000 or so distinct CDR3 sequences, approximately 31% of which are singletons, and 15% rests with the top ten.

This sequence joins TRBV14 and TRBJ1-6; unclear D gene. This TCR derives from a woman older than 75 in good health. Sequencing was performed on blood. The CDR3 spells CASSLRGIYNSPLHF. The CDR3 nucleotides are TGTGCCAGCAGCCTTCGCGGGATCTATAATTCACCCCTCCACTTT. Together with reference TRBV14 and TRBJ1-6, the CDR3 gives the full variable domain: EAGVTQFPSHSVIEKGQTVTLRCDPISGHDNLYWYRRVMGKEIKFLLHFVKESKQDESGMPNNRFLAERTGGTYSTLKVQPAELEDSGVYFCASSLRGIYNSPLHFGNGTRLTVT.